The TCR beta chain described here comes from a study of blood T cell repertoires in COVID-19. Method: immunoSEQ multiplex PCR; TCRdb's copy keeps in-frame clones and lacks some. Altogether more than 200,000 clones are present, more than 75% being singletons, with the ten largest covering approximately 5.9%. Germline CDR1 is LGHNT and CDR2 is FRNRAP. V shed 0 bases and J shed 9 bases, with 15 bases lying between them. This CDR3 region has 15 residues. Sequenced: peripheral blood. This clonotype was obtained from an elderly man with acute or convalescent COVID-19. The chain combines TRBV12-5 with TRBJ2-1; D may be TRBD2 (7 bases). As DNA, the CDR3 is TGTGCTAGTGGTTTGGTAATACAGGGAGGGAGTGAGCAGTTCTTC. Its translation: CASGLVIQGGSEQFF.